One and the same sample provided the 9 T cell receptor beta chains below, sequenced in a study of glioma-infiltrating T cells after dendritic cell vaccination. Produced via immunoSEQ multiplex PCR; TCRdb's table is partial and in-frame only. Of 85,000 to 100,000 clones in the sample, less than 90% were seen once. This sample's time point: after dendritic cell vaccination, including at tumor progression/relapse. The specimen was blood, collected after dendritic cell vaccination. Receptor source: a human donor with glioblastoma.

V and J are TRBV6-5 and TRBJ1-3; D possibly corresponds to TRBD1 (6 bases). Per germline, CDR1 MNHEY and CDR2 SVGAGI. The V and J ends lost 6 bases and 0 bases respectively, with 12 bases between them. This CDR3 is 15 amino acids long. CDR3 DNA: TGTGCCAGCAGCTCAACAGGGACCTCTGGAAACACCATATATTTT. The encoded protein is CASSSTGTSGNTIYF.

The J gene is TRBJ1-1, the V gene TRBV6-6; 10 nucleotides line up with TRBD1. The germline gives CDR1 MNHNY, CDR2 SVGAGI (reference sequence). V was clipped by 5 bases and J by 6 bases; unmatched bases: 9. The CDR3 is 15 amino acids. The CDR3 reads CASSRETGGNSEAFF. CDR3 coding DNA: TGTGCCAGCAGTAGGGAGACAGGGGGCAACTCTGAAGCTTTCTTT.

This clone was seen only once. The V call is TRBV5-1, the J call TRBJ2-1; D call uncertain. The V gene's germline CDR1 is SGHRS and CDR2 YFSETQ. V dropped 0 bases and J dropped 5 bases, with 12 bases sitting between them. The CDR3 sequence is 15 residues long. CDR3 bases: TGCGCCAGCAGCTTGGTGGTAGCAACCCACAATGAGCAGTTCTTC. It is translated as CASSLVVATHNEQFF.

V usage is TRBV11-3 and J usage is TRBJ2-1; 15 bases fit TRBD2. Germline CDR1 SGHNT, CDR2 YENEEA. Losses at the gene ends were 5 bases for V and 7 bases for J; bases not matched to a gene: 6. This CDR3 contains 16 residues. The DNA for the CDR3 is TGTGCCAGCAGCCCTGGACTAGCGGGGGGGCTGAATGAGCAGTTCTTC. Protein product: CASSPGLAGGLNEQFF.

The gene calls are TRBV28 and TRBJ1-1, with unresolved D. Germline CDR1 reads MDHEN; CDR2 reads SYDVKM. The length of the CDR3 is 15 residues. Trimming took 6 bases from V and 1 from J, leaving 15 bases between them. The CDR3 region has the DNA TGTGCCAGCAGGGAGAACAGCGGTGAGAACACTGAAGCTTTCTTT. As protein: CASRENSGENTEAFF.

CDR3 region: CASSVVGTSNPSSYNEQFF. CDR3 nucleotides: TGTGCCAGCAGCGTAGTAGGGACTAGCAACCCGAGCTCCTACAATGAGCAGTTCTTC. The chain employs TRBV9 and TRBJ2-1; the match to TRBD2 covers 9 bases. Germline trimming cut 0 bases from V and 0 bases from J; bases unmatched to any gene: 10. Germline assignment: CDR1 SGDLS and CDR2 YYNGEE. CDR3 length: 19 residues.

V usage is TRBV19 and J usage is TRBJ1-3; D uncertain. The CDR3 contains 13 residues. Per the germline V gene, CDR1 is LNHDA and CDR2 is SQIVND (reference sequence). V was clipped by 6 bases and J by 2 bases, with 8 bases between them. The CDR3 coding sequence is TGTGCCAGTAGGACACGGACTGGAAACACCATATATTTT. Its translation is CASRTRTGNTIYF.

This clone was seen a few times. CDR3 protein: CASSLRVKNEKLFF. The CDR3 DNA reads as TGTGCCAGCAGTCTCAGGGTAAAGAATGAAAAACTGTTTTTT. This rearrangement joins TRBV2 to TRBJ1-4, with D maybe TRBD1 (5 bases). This CDR3 is 14 amino acids long. The germline V gene encodes CDR1 SNHLY and CDR2 FYNNEI. Trimming left V 5 bases short and J 5 bases short, with 12 bases between.

The chain is built from TRBV6-1 and TRBJ1-5, with D possibly being TRBD1 (5 bases). The CDR3 consists of 13 residues. The V gene lost 6 bases and the J gene lost 7 bases, with 13 bases spanning the gap. Germline V lookup: CDR1 MNHNS, CDR2 SASEGT. CDR3 residues: CASSRGNGQPQHF. In nucleotides, the CDR3 is TGTGCCAGCAGCCGGGGGAATGGACAGCCCCAGCATTTT.